This T cell receptor beta chain was obtained from a study of PD-L1 blockade in urothelial cancer. Study in general: From 0 to 3 prior chemotherapy regimens had been given to the patients. Blood analysis was done at 3 weeks (second dose) and 6 weeks after treatment began.

TCRdb's table, derived via immunoSEQ multiplex PCR, lists solely in-frame clones and lacks some. This table holds 50,000 or so clones, under 85% found once. This CDR3 region has 16 residues. V trimming: 7 bases; J trimming: 2 bases; junction bases outside the gene matches: 8. Germline loops: CDR1 KGHSH, CDR2 LQKENI. The time point here: peripheral blood 6 weeks after treatment start. The starting material was PBMCs, obtained around atezolizumab (anti-PD-L1) treatment. The chain links TRBV18 to TRBJ2-6, with 7 nucleotides matching TRBD2. The sequence derives from a man aged 45-60 years with urothelial cancer. CDR3 region: CASYNSGLAGANVLTF. In DNA, the CDR3 is TGTGCCAGCTATAACTCCGGACTAGCTGGGGCCAACGTCCTGACTTTC.